This T cell receptor (beta chain) was captured in a study of immune evolution from preneoplasia to lung adenocarcinoma. This table comes from immunoSEQ multiplex PCR, and its TCRdb copy is limited to in-frame clones, with some not included. The sample holds a few thousand clones, about 86% seen once. V dropped 6 bases and J dropped 10; count of bases not matched to a gene: 14. CDR1 MDHEN and CDR2 SYDVKM come from the germline V gene. This CDR3 is built from 17 residues. Patient tissue came from resections in Japan or China, 2014–2017. The TCR originated in an older person with lung adenocarcinoma. Sequencing input: FFPE minimally invasive lung adenocarcinoma tissue. The chain links TRBV28 to TRBJ1-6, with TRBD1 matching over 11 bases. The CDR3 reads CASSPGQGAIGWSPLHF. The CDR3 DNA reads TGTGCCAGCAGCCCTGGACAGGGGGCTATCGGTTGGTCACCCCTCCACTTT.